The clone carrying this TCR beta chain was found a few times. What it recognizes is unknown. TCRdb reanalysed the 5' RACE reads using MiXCR and keeps one entry per CDR3 protein. This table has roughly 130,000 distinct CDR3 sequences, approximately 6.2% appearing once. These data belong to a study of T-cell memory formation after mild COVID-19. Study observations and caveats: The appearance of some responding clones in pre-infection memory suggested that cross-reactive memory joined. Shrinking CD4+ clones were chiefly CM and EM; CD8+ ones were chiefly EMRA. Among clones contracting day 15 to 85, CD4/CD8 was balanced, whereas later expanders leaned CD4+. There was no confirmation that second-wave clones peaking on day 37 were SARS-CoV-2 specific.

The ends lost 5 bases at V and 4 bases at J; junction bases unmatched: 6. The CDR3 spans 14 residues. CDR1 SGHTA and CDR2 FQGNSA come from the germline V gene. Source material: PBMCs or a T cell subset sorted from them (not recorded which). The sequence was obtained from an adult woman who had mild COVID-19 (a few samples of this study predate the infection). Cell type and time point are not known. The V gene is TRBV7-2, the J gene TRBJ1-2, with 8 bases that match TRBD1. The CDR3 protein is CASSPQGVGYGYTF. The CDR3 DNA sequence: TGTGCCAGCAGCCCACAGGGGGTGGGCTATGGCTACACCTTC.